This record concerns one T cell receptor (beta chain) sequence. Treatment: randomized to nivolumab then ipilimumab (arm A) or the reverse (arm B). The data originate from a study of sequential checkpoint blockade in melanoma. The CDR3 is 17 amino acids. The germline gives CDR1 SGDLS, CDR2 YYNGEE. After removal of 3 bases from V and 0 bases from J, the junction contained 9 bases not matched to a gene. Clones were read by immunoSEQ multiplex PCR, and TCRdb kept only the in-frame ones, dropping some. This sample has thousands of clones, with approximately 30% found just once. The receptor's source is a human donor with melanoma. The input for sequencing was tumor tissue (inferred from file names), taken from a patient given nivolumab and ipilimumab in sequence. The V and J genes are TRBV9 and TRBJ1-3; 7 nucleotides line up with TRBD1. The CDR3, as DNA: TGTGCCAGCAGCGCACTGGGACAGACAAGCTCTGGAAACACCATATATTTT. This encodes CASSALGQTSSGNTIYF.